This T cell receptor (beta chain) was captured by sequencing in a study of PD-1 blockade in classical Hodgkin lymphoma. The study, taken as a whole, reports: Those achieving complete response showed baseline diversity like newly diagnosed patients. Nivolumab initiation under 1 year post-ASCT meant exclusion. Only CD4+ TCR diversity, not CD8+, had risen significantly by C4D1. Healthy donors reportedly exceeded newly diagnosed patients in baseline TCR diversity.

The count of this clone is one. Its matching antigen is unknown. The data were produced by immunoSEQ multiplex PCR, yet TCRdb's version contains in-frame clones alone and is incomplete. Altogether 95,000 or so clones are present, approximately 88% being singletons, with the ten largest covering about 12%. CDR1 SNHLY and CDR2 FYNNEI come from the germline V gene. The V end was cut by 2 bases, the J end by 9 bases, with 11 bases between. The CDR3 length is 13 residues. Every one of the patients relapsed after autologous stem cell transplantation (brentuximab vedotin exposure was variable). The sequenced sample was peripheral blood mononuclear cells (PBMCs), obtained at baseline. This clonotype was sampled from a human donor with classical Hodgkin lymphoma. V gene TRBV2 combines with J gene TRBJ2-1; D call uncertain. DNA for the CDR3: TGTGCCAGCAGTGAAATGCTCACACGTGAGCAGTTCTTC. Translation: CASSEMLTREQFF.